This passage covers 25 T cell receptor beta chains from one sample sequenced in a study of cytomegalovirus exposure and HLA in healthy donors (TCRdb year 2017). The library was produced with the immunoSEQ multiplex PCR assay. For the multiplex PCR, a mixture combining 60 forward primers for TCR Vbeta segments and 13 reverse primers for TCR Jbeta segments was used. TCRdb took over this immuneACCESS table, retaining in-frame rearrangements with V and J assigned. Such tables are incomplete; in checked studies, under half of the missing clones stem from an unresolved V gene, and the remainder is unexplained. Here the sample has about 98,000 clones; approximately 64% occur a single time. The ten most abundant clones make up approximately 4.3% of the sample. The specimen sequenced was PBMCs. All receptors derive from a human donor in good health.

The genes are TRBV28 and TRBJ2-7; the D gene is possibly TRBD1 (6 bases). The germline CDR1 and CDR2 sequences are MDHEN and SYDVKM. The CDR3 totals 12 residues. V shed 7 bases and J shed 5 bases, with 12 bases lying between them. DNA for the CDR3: TGTGCCAGCATCGGGACATCCAACGAGCAGTACTTC. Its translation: CASIGTSNEQYF.

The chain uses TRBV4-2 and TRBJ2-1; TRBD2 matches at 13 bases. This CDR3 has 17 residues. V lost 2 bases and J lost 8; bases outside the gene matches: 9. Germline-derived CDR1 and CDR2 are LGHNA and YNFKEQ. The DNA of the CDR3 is TGTGCCAGCAGCCAAAGGAGACTAGCGGGAGGTCCCGATGAGCAGTTCTTC. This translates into CASSQRRLAGGPDEQFF.

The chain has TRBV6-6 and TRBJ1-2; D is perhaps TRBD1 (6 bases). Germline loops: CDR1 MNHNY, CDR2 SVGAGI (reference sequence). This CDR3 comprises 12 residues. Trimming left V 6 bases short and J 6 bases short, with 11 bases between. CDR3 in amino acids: CASSLGGNGYTF. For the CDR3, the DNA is TGTGCCAGCAGCTTAGGGGGTAATGGCTACACCTTC.

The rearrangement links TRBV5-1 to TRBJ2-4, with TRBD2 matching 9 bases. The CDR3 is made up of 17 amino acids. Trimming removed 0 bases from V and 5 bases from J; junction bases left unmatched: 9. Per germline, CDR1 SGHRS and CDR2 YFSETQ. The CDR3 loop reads CASSLASGAGLENIQYF. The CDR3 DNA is TGCGCCAGCAGCTTGGCTAGCGGGGCTGGGTTGGAAAACATTCAGTACTTC.

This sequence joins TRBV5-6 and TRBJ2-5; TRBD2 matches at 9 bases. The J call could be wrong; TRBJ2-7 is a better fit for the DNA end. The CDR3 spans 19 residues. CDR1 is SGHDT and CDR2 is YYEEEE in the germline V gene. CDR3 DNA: TGTGCCAGCAGCTTCCCGCCGGACAGACTTGGACTAGCGAAATACGAGCAGTACTTC. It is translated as CASSFPPDRLGLAKYEQYF.

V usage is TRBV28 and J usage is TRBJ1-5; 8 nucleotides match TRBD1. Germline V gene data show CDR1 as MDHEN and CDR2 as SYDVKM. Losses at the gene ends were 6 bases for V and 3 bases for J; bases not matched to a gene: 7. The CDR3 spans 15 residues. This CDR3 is CASSRDRSNNQPQHF. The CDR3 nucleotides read TGTGCCAGCAGCCGGGACAGGTCGAACAATCAGCCCCAGCATTTT.

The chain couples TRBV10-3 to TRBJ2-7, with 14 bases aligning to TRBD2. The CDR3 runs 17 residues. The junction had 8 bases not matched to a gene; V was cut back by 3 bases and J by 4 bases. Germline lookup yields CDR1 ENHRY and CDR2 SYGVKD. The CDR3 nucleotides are TGTGCCATCAGTGATAGACCGGGGACTAGCGGGAGATACGAGCAGTACTTC. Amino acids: CAISDRPGTSGRYEQYF.

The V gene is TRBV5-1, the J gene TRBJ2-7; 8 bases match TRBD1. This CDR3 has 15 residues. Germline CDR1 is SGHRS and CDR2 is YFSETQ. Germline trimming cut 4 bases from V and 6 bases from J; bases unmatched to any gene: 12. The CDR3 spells CASSLTGTGRGEQYF. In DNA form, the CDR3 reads TGCGCCAGCAGCCTAACCGGGACAGGTCGGGGCGAGCAGTACTTC.

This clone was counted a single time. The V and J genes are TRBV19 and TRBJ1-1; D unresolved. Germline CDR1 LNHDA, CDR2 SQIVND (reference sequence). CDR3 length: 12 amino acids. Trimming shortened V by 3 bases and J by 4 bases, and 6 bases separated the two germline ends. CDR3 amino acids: CASSISTTEAFF. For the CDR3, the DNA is TGTGCCAGTAGTATTTCTACCACTGAAGCTTTCTTT.

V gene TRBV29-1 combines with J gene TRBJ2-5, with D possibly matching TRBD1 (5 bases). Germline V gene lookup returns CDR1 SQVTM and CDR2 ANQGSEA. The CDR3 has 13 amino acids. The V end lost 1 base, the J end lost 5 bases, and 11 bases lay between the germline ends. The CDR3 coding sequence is TGCAGCGTTGAAGCGGACATACTGGAGACCCAGTACTTC. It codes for CSVEADILETQYF.

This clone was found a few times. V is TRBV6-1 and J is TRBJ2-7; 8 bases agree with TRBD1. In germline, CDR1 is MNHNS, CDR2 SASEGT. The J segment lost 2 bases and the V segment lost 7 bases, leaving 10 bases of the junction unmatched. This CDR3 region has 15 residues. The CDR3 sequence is CASIPNRGIPYEQYF. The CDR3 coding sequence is TGTGCCAGCATACCCAACAGGGGGATTCCCTACGAGCAGTACTTC.

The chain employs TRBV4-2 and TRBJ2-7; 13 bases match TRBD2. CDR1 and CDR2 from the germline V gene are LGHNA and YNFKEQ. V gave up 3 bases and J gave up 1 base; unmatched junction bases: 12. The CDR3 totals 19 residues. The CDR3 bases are TGTGCCAGCAGCCAGGCCGGGACTAGCGGGAAAAGGCTATCCTACGAGCAGTACTTC. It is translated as CASSQAGTSGKRLSYEQYF.

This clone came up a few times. In DNA, the CDR3 is TGCGCCAGCAGCCAGGACAGGGTTGACTATGGCTACACCTTC. Translated, it gives CASSQDRVDYGYTF. The chain couples TRBV4-1 to TRBJ1-2, with TRBD1 identical over 8 bases. Per germline, CDR1 MGHRA and CDR2 YSYEKL. This CDR3 is 14 amino acids long. The J segment lost 3 bases and the V segment lost 3 bases, leaving 3 bases of the junction unmatched.

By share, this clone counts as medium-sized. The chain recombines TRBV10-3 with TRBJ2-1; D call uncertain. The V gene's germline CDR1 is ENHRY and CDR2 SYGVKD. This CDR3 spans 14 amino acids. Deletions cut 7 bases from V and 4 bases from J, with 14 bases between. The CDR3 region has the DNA TGTGCCATCAAATTCAGCGCGGTATACAATGAGCAGTTCTTC. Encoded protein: CAIKFSAVYNEQFF.

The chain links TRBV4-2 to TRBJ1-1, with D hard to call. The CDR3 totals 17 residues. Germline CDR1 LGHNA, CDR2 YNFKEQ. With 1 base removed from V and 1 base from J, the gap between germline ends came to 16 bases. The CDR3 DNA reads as TGTGCCAGCAGCCAAGTTAATATTTTCGCGGAGAACACTGAAGCTTTCTTT. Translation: CASSQVNIFAENTEAFF.

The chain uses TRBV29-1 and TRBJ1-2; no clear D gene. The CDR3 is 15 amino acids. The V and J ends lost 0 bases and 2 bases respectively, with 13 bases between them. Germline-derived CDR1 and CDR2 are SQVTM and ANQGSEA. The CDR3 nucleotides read TGCAGCGTTGAAGATGGTGCGACAACGAACTATGGCTACACCTTC. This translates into CSVEDGATTNYGYTF.

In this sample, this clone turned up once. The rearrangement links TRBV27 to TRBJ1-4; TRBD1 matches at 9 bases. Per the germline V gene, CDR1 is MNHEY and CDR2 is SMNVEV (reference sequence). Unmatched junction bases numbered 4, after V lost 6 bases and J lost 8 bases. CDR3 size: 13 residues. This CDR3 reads CASRGQGREKLFF. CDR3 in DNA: TGTGCCAGCAGGGGACAGGGCCGAGAAAAACTGTTTTTT.

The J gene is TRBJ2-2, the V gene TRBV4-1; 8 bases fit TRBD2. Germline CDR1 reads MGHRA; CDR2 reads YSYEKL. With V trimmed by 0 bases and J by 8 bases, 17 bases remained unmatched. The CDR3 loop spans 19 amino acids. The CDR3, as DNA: TGCGCCAGCAGCCAAGATCCCTTCGGGTGGCGGGAGGCCGGTGGGGAGCTGTTTTTT. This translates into CASSQDPFGWREAGGELFF.

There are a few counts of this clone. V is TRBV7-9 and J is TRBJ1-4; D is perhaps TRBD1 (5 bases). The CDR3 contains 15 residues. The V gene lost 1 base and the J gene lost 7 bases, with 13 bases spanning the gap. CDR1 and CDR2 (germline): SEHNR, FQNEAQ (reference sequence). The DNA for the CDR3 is TGTGCCAGCAGCTTAGGGGGAGGCCAGGGTGAAAAACTGTTTTTT. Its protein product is CASSLGGGQGEKLFF.

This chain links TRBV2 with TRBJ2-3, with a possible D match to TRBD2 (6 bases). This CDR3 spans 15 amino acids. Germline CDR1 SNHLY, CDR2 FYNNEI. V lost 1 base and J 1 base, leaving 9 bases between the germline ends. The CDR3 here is CASSEDGTRTDTQYF. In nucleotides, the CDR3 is TGTGCCAGCAGTGAAGACGGGACTCGCACAGATACGCAGTATTTT.

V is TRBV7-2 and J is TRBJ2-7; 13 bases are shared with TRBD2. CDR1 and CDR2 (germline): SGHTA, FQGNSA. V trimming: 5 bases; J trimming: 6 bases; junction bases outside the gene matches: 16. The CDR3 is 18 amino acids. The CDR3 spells CASSIQLLAGGPNGEQYF. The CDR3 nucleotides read TGTGCCAGCAGCATCCAGTTACTAGCGGGAGGGCCGAATGGCGAGCAGTACTTC.

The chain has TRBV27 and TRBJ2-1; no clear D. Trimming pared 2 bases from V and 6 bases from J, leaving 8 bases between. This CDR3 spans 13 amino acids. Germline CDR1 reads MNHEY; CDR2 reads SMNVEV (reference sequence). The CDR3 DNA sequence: TGTGCCAGCAGTTTAGATTCAGGCAATGAGCAGTTCTTC. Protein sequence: CASSLDSGNEQFF.

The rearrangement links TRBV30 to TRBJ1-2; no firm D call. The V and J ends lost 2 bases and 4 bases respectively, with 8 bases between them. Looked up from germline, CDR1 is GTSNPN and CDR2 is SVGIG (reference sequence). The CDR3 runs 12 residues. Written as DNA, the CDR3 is TGTGCCTGGAGTCACAGCATCTATGGCTACACCTTC. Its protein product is CAWSHSIYGYTF.

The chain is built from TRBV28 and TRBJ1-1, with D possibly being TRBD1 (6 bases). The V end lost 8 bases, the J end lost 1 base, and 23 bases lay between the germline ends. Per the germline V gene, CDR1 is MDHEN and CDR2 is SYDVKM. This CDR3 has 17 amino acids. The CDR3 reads CASLKWGQFVSNTEAFF. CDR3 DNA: TGTGCCAGCCTCAAATGGGGGCAGTTCGTTTCGAACACTGAAGCTTTCTTT.

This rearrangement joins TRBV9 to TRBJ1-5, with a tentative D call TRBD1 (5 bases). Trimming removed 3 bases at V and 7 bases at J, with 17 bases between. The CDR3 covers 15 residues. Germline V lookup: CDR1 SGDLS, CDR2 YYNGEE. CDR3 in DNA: TGTGCCAGCAGCGCTGGGGCGGATCCAAGGCAGCCCCAGCATTTT. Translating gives CASSAGADPRQPQHF.